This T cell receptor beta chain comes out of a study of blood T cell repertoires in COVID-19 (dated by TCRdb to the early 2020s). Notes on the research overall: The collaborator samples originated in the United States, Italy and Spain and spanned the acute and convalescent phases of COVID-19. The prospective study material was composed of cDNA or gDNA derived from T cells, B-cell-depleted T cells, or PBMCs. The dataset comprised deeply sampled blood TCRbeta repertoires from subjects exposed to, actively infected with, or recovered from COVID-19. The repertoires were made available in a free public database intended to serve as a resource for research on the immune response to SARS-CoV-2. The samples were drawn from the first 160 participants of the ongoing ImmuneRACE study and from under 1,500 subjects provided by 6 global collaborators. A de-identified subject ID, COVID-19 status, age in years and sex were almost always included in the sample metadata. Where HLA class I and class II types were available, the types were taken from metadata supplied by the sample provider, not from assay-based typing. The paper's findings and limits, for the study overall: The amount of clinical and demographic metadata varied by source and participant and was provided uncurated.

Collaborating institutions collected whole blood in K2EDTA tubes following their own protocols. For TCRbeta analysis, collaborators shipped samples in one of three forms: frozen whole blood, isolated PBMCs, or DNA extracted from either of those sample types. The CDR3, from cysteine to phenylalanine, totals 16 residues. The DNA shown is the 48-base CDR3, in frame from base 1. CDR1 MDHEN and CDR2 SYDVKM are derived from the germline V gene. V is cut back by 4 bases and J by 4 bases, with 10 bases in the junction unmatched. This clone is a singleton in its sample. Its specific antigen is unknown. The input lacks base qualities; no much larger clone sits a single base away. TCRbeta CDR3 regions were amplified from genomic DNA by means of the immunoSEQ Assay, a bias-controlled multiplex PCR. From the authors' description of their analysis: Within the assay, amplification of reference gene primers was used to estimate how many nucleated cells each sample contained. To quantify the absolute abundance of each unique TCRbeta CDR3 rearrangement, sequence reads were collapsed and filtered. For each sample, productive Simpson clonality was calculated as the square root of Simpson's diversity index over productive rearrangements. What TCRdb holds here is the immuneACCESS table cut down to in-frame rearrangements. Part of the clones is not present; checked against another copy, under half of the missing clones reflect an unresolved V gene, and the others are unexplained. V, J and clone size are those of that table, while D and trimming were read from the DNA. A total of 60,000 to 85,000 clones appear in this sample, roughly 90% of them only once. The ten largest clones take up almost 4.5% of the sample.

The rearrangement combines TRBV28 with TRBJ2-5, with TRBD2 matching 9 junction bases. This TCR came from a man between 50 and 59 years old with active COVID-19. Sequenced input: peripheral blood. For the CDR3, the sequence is CASSSPIAGVLETQYF. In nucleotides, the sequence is TGTGCCAGCAGTTCCCCTATAGCGGGAGTTTTAGAGACCCAGTACTTC.